One and the same sample provided the 21 T cell receptor beta chains below, sequenced in a study of response to subunit inactivated influenza vaccine. TCRdb ran MiXCR on the RT-PCR reads and lists one entry per CDR3 protein. The table records about 240,000 distinct CDR3 sequences, over 9% of them present only once. This specimen consisted of non-naive T cells sorted from PBMCs, obtained around 15 days before vaccination. These receptors came from a man aged 45-65 years who received an inactivated influenza vaccine.

This clonotype was counted at least ten times. The genes are TRBV4-3 and TRBJ1-1; D is perhaps TRBD1 (5 bases). This CDR3 has 14 amino acids. V was shortened by 1 base and J by 4 bases, with 10 bases between the two germline ends. Looked up from germline, CDR1 is LGHNA and CDR2 is YSLEER. The CDR3 is CASSQVRGATEAFF. CDR3 coding DNA: TGCGCCAGCAGCCAAGTTCGTGGGGCCACTGAAGCTTTCTTT.

V and J are TRBV11-3 and TRBJ2-4; 7 nucleotides line up with TRBD1. V lost 5 bases to trimming and J lost 4 bases; unmatched junction nucleotides: 5. CDR1 is SGHNT, CDR2 YENEEA, per germline. This CDR3 comprises 14 residues. The CDR3 loop is CASSKGGQKNIQYF. CDR3 nucleotide sequence: TGTGCCAGCAGCAAAGGGGGACAGAAAAACATTCAGTACTTC.

This clonotype was seen many times. The chain is built from TRBV7-2 and TRBJ2-7; the match to TRBD2 covers 9 bases. Germline CDR1 and CDR2: SGHTA and FQGNSA. CDR3 size: 14 residues. Trimming at V came to 5 bases and at J to 0 bases, leaving 2 bases not matched to a gene. The CDR3 DNA reads TGTGCCAGCAGCCAAGCGGGGGGCTCCTACGAGCAGTACTTC. Translating gives CASSQAGGSYEQYF.

This clonotype occurred many times. CDR3 DNA sequence: TGTGCCAGCAGAAGGACAGGGTCGGAGACCCAGTACTTC. Residues: CASRRTGSETQYF. V and J are TRBV28 and TRBJ2-5; TRBD1 matches at 8 bases. The germline V gene encodes CDR1 MDHEN and CDR2 SYDVKM. CDR3 length equals 13 residues. With 6 bases clipped from V and 5 bases from J, the junction kept 5 bases outside the gene matches.

There are a few counts of this clonotype. V usage is TRBV28 and J usage is TRBJ2-3; TRBD2 aligns across 13 bases. Looked up from germline, CDR1 is MDHEN and CDR2 is SYDVKM. J gave up 3 bases and V 7 bases, and 13 bases lay outside the gene matches. This CDR3 contains 18 residues. CDR3 coding DNA: TGTGCCAGCACCGCGGGGACTAGCGGGATGATTGGGACAGATACGCAGTATTTT. It yields the protein CASTAGTSGMIGTDTQYF.

The chain carries TRBV5-5 and TRBJ2-6, with 8 bases matching TRBD1. Germline V gives CDR1 SGHKS, CDR2 YYEKEE (reference sequence). The CDR3 loop spans 18 amino acids. The J segment lost 0 bases and the V segment lost 7 bases, leaving 12 bases of the junction unmatched. The CDR3 coding sequence is TGTGCCAGCGGCCACGGGGGACAGGCCTACTCTGGGGCCAACGTCCTGACTTTC. Its protein is CASGHGGQAYSGANVLTF.

The chain couples TRBV28 to TRBJ1-4; the D is unclear. Trimming removed 8 bases from V and 5 bases from J, with 12 bases in between. The V gene's germline CDR1 is MDHEN and CDR2 SYDVKM. The CDR3 runs to 13 residues. The CDR3 coding sequence is TGTGCCAGCTATAGACGGTTAAATGAAAAACTGTTTTTT. As protein: CASYRRLNEKLFF.

The chain uses TRBV4-3 and TRBJ2-2, with D possibly TRBD2 on 5 matching bases. Germline lookup yields CDR1 LGHNA and CDR2 YSLEER. The CDR3 consists of 14 residues. V was pared by 3 bases and J by 5 bases, with 10 bases between. The CDR3 here is CASSHREGTGELFF. The CDR3 DNA follows: TGCGCCAGCAGCCATAGAGAGGGAACCGGGGAGCTGTTTTTT.

The V and J genes are TRBV9 and TRBJ2-7, with TRBD2 matching over 7 bases. Unmatched junction bases numbered 6, after V lost 0 bases and J lost 3 bases. This CDR3 region has 15 residues. CDR1 SGDLS and CDR2 YYNGEE come from the germline V gene. In DNA form, the CDR3 reads TGTGCCAGCAGCGTAGAAGGTAGCGGGCACTACGAGCAGTACTTC. As protein: CASSVEGSGHYEQYF.

This clonotype turned up a few times. The V and J genes are TRBV12-3 or TRBV12-4 and TRBJ2-1, with 7 bases that match TRBD2. The CDR3 has 13 residues. Trimming at V came to 6 bases and at J to 9 bases, leaving 8 bases not matched to a gene. CDR3 sequence reads: CASRPPVAGEQFF. The CDR3 nucleotides are TGTGCCAGCAGGCCCCCTGTAGCGGGTGAGCAGTTCTTC.

The chain combines TRBV10-3 with TRBJ2-5; 10 bases fit TRBD2. CDR3 length: 14 residues. The J segment lost 4 bases and the V segment lost 6 bases, leaving 5 bases of the junction unmatched. Germline CDR1 reads ENHRY; CDR2 reads SYGVKD. CDR3 region: CAIRGTSESETQYF. CDR3 sequence (DNA): TGTGCCATCAGGGGGACTAGCGAGTCAGAGACCCAGTACTTC.

V gene TRBV13 combines with J gene TRBJ2-1; 13 nucleotides match TRBD2. The CDR3 has 17 residues. CDR1 and CDR2 (germline): PRHDT, FYEKMQ (reference sequence). The ends lost 3 bases at V and 7 bases at J; junction bases unmatched: 9. CDR3 in amino acids: CASSLPGLAGDDNEQFF. The DNA of the CDR3 is TGTGCCAGCAGCTTGCCAGGACTAGCGGGAGATGATAATGAGCAGTTCTTC.

This clonotype was recorded at least ten times. The chain combines TRBV20-1 with TRBJ2-4; D is unclear. This CDR3 is built from 14 residues. Trimming shortened V by 1 base and J by 7 bases, and 14 bases separated the two germline ends. CDR1 DFQATT and CDR2 SNEGSKA come from the germline V gene (reference sequence). The CDR3 sequence: CSARVSGIVNIQYF. In DNA form, the CDR3 reads TGCAGTGCTAGAGTCTCGGGTATAGTGAACATTCAGTACTTC.

This clonotype was counted only a few times. This chain joins TRBV24-1 and TRBJ1-2; no clear D. The CDR3 covers 14 residues. Germline CDR1 reads KGHDR; CDR2 reads SFDVKD. Trimming removed 4 bases from V and 1 base from J, with 9 bases in between. In nucleotides, the CDR3 is TGTGCCACCAGTGAACGGGCTCTTAACTATGGCTACACCTTC. This encodes CATSERALNYGYTF.

This clonotype was counted a few times. The chain links TRBV5-6 to TRBJ1-3, with D maybe TRBD1 (6 bases). The germline V gene has CDR1 SGHDT and CDR2 YYEEEE. Trimming cost V 4 bases and J 0 bases, with 17 bases left between them. The CDR3 totals 17 residues. The chain's CDR3 is CASSGVMGGDSGNTIYF. The CDR3, as DNA: TGTGCCAGCAGCGGCGTGATGGGGGGCGACTCTGGAAACACCATATATTTT.

This clonotype came up many times. This chain connects TRBV28 to TRBJ2-1, with TRBD1 matching 9 bases. The V gene's germline CDR1 is MDHEN and CDR2 SYDVKM. The CDR3 sequence is 18 residues long. The trim removed 6 bases at V and 0 bases at J, leaving 12 bases unmatched. The CDR3 is CASSSGQGIMSSYNEQFF. CDR3 coding DNA: TGTGCCAGCAGCTCCGGACAGGGGATCATGAGCTCCTACAATGAGCAGTTCTTC.

The chain couples TRBV5-1 to TRBJ2-3; 8 bases map to TRBD1. V lost 4 bases to trimming and J lost 2 bases; unmatched junction nucleotides: 6. Germline V gives CDR1 SGHRS, CDR2 YFSETQ. This CDR3 has 15 amino acids. In DNA, the CDR3 is TGCGCCAGCAGCACTCAGGGGGCGTACACAGATACGCAGTATTTT. Translation: CASSTQGAYTDTQYF.

This chain connects TRBV28 to TRBJ2-7; D is perhaps TRBD2 (6 bases). Germline V gives CDR1 MDHEN, CDR2 SYDVKM. Trimming took off 5 bases at V and 6 bases at J, with 14 bases between the two ends. The CDR3 consists of 13 residues. CDR3 nucleotide sequence: TGTGCCAGCAGTCTAAGACTAGAAGGCGAGCAGTACTTC. Amino acids: CASSLRLEGEQYF.

The chain has TRBV3-1 and TRBJ1-3, with a weak D call TRBD1 (6 bases). Trimming cost V 1 base and J 4 bases, with 14 bases left between them. The CDR3 covers 16 residues. Germline-derived CDR1 and CDR2 are LGHDT and YNNKEL (reference sequence). The chain's CDR3 is CASSQGAGASGNTIYF. The DNA of the CDR3 is TGTGCCAGCAGCCAAGGGGCAGGGGCTTCGGGAAACACCATATATTTT.

CDR3 region: CSASEPATQYF. The CDR3 DNA reads as TGCAGTGCTAGCGAGCCAGCAACGCAGTATTTT. The rearrangement links TRBV20-1 to TRBJ2-3; D gene unclear. Trimming cost V 3 bases and J 9 bases, with 10 bases left between them. CDR1 and CDR2 (germline): DFQATT, SNEGSKA (reference sequence). This CDR3 is built from 11 residues.

This clonotype was recorded at least ten times. V usage is TRBV5-1 and J usage is TRBJ2-2; 7 bases align to TRBD2. CDR1 SGHRS and CDR2 YFSETQ come from the germline V gene. V lost 4 bases to trimming and J lost 2 bases; unmatched junction nucleotides: 5. This CDR3 spans 15 amino acids. The CDR3 DNA follows: TGCGCCAGCAGCCCTGGACTAGATAACACCGGGGAGCTGTTTTTT. The encoded protein is CASSPGLDNTGELFF. The variable domain in full, with the rest retrieved from reference TRBV5-1 and TRBJ2-2, is KAGVTQTPRYLIKTRGQQVTLSCSPISGHRSVSWYQQTPGQGLQFLFEYFSETQRNKGNFPGRFSGRQFSNSRSEMNVSTLELGDSALYLCASSPGLDNTGELFFGEGSRLTVL.